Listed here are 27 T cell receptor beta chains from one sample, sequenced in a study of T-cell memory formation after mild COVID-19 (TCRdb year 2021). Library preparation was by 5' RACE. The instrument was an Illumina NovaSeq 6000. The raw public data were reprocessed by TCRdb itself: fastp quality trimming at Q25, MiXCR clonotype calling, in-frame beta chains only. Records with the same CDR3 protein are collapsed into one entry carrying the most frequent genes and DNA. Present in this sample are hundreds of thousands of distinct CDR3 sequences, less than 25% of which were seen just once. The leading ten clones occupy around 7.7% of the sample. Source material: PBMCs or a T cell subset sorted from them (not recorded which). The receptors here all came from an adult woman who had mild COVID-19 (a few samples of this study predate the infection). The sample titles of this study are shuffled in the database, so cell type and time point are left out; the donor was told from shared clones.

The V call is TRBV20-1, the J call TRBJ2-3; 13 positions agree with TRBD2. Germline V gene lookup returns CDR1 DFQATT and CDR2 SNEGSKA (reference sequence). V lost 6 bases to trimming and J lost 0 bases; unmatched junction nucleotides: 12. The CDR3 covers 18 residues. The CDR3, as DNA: TGCAGTGCCCCTCCGGGACTAGCGGGACGAAGTAGCACAGATACGCAGTATTTT. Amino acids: CSAPPGLAGRSSTDTQYF.

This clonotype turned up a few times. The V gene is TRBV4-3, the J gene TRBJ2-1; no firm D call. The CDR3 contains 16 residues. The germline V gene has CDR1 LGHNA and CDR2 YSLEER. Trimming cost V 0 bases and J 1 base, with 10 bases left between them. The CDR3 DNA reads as TGCGCCAGCAGCCAAGATCCGACGGGTTCCTACAATGAGCAGTTCTTC. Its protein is CASSQDPTGSYNEQFF.

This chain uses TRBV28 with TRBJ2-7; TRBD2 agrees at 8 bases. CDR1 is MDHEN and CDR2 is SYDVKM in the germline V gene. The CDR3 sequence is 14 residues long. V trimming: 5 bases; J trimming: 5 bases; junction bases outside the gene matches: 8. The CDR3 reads CASSPRGGFHEQYF. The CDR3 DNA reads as TGTGCCAGCAGTCCTCGGGGGGGATTCCACGAGCAGTACTTC.

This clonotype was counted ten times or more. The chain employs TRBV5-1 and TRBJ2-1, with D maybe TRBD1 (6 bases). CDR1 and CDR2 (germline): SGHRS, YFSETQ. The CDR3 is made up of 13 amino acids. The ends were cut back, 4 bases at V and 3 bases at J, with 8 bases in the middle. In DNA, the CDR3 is TGCGCCAGCAGCAAGACAGGCTACAATGAGCAGTTCTTC. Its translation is CASSKTGYNEQFF.

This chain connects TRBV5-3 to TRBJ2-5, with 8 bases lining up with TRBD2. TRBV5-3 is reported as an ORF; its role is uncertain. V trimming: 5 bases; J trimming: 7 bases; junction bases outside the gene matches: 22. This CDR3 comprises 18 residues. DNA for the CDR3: TGTGCCAGAAGTTTTTACCCCGACCAGGGACTAGTCTACGGGACCCAGTACTTC. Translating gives CARSFYPDQGLVYGTQYF.

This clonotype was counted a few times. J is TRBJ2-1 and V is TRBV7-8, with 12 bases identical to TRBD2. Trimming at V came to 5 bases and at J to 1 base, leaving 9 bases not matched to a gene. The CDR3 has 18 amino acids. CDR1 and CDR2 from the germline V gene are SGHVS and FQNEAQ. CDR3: CASSPAAGLAGSYNEQFF. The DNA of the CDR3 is TGTGCCAGCAGCCCAGCCGCCGGACTAGCGGGATCCTACAATGAGCAGTTCTTC.

DNA for the CDR3: TGTGCCAGCAGCACCCGACAGGGGGGGATTTTTGACACTGAAGCTTTCTTT. Translating gives CASSTRQGGIFDTEAFF. The V gene is TRBV5-6, the J gene TRBJ1-1; TRBD1 matches at 9 bases. V was pared by 4 bases and J by 3 bases, with 13 bases of the junction left unmatched. The CDR3 is 17 amino acids. CDR1 and CDR2 from the germline V gene are SGHDT and YYEEEE.

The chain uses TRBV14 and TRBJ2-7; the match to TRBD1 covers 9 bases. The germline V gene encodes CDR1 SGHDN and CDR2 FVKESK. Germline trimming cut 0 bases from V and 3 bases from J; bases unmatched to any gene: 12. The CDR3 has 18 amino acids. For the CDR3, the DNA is TGTGCCAGCAGCCAAGAAAGTTCATGGACAGGGGTTTACTACGAGCAGTACTTC. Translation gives CASSQESSWTGVYYEQYF.

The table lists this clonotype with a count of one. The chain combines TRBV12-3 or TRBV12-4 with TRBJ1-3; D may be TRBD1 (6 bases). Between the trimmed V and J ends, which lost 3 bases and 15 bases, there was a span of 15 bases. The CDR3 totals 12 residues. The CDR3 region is CASSLTGPGAYF. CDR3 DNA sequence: TGTGCCAGCAGTTTGACAGGTCCTGGCGCATATTTT.

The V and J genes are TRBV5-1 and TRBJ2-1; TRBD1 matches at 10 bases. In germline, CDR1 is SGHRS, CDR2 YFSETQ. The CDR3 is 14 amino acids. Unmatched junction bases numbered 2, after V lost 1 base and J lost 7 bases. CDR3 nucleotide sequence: TGCGCCAGCAGCTTGTGGGGACAGGGGAATGAGCAGTTCTTC. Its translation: CASSLWGQGNEQFF. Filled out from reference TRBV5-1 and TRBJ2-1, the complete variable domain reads KAGVTQTPRYLIKTRGQQVTLSCSPISGHRSVSWYQQTPGQGLQFLFEYFSETQRNKGNFPGRFSGRQFSNSRSEMNVSTLELGDSALYLCASSLWGQGNEQFFGPGTRLTVL.

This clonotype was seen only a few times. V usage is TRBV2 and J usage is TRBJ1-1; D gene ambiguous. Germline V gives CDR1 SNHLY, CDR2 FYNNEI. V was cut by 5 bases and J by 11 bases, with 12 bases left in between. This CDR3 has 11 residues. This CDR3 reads CASSQHPGAFF. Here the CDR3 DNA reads TGTGCCAGCAGTCAACACCCGGGTGCTTTCTTT.

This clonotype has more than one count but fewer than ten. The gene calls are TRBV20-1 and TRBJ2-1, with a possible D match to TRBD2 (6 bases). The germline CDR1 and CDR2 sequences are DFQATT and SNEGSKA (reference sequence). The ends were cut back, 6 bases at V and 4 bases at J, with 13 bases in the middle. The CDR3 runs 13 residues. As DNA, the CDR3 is TGCAGTGCCAACCCGGGACTTTACAATGAGCAGTTCTTC. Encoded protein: CSANPGLYNEQFF.

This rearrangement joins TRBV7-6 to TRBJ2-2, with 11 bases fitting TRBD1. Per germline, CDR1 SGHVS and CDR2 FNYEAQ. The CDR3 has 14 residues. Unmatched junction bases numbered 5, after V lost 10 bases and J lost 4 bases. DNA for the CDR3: TGTGCCACCATTGGGACAGGGGGCACCGGGGAGCTGTTTTTT. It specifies CATIGTGGTGELFF.

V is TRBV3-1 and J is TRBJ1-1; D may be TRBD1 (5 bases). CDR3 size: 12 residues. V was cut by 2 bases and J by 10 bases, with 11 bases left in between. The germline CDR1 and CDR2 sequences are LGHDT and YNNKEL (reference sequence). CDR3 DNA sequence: TGTGCCAGCAGCCAACGACAGTTGGGAGCTTTCTTT. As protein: CASSQRQLGAFF.

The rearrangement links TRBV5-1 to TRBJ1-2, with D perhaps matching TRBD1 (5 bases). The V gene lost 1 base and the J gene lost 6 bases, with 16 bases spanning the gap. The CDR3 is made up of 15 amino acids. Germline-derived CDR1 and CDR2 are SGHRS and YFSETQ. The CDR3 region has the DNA TGCGCCAGCAGCTTGACCGGGACCGGACGGGATGGCTACACCTTC. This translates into CASSLTGTGRDGYTF.

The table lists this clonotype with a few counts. This CDR3 reads CSVNPRGVHGYTF. The CDR3 DNA sequence: TGCAGCGTCAACCCCAGGGGGGTACATGGCTACACCTTC. This chain connects TRBV29-1 to TRBJ1-2, with 7 bases that match TRBD1. Germline V lookup: CDR1 SQVTM, CDR2 ANQGSEA. Unmatched junction bases numbered 10, after V lost 6 bases and J lost 6 bases. The CDR3 consists of 13 residues.

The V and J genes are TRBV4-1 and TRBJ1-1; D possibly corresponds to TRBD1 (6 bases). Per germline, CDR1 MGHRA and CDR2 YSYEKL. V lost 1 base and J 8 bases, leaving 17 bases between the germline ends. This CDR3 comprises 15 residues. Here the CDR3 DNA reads TGCGCCAGCAGCCAAGCCCTCTCCCTAAGGGGGGAAGCTTTCTTT. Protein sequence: CASSQALSLRGEAFF.

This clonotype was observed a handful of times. In nucleotides, the CDR3 is TGTGCCAGCAGCTTAGCATACCCCCCCGGAGGGGGGAGGAATGGCTACACCTTC. Translating gives CASSLAYPPGGGRNGYTF. The V and J genes are TRBV7-2 and TRBJ1-2; D perhaps matches TRBD1 (6 bases). The length of the CDR3 is 18 residues. V was pared by 0 bases and J by 6 bases, with 23 bases between. Germline V gene data show CDR1 as SGHTA and CDR2 as FQGNSA.

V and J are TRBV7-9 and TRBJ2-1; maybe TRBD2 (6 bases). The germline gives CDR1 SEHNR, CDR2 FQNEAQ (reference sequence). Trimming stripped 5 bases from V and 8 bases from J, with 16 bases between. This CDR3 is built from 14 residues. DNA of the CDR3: TGTGCCAGCAGCAACCCCGGCCGCGGGGATGAGCAGTTCTTC. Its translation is CASSNPGRGDEQFF.

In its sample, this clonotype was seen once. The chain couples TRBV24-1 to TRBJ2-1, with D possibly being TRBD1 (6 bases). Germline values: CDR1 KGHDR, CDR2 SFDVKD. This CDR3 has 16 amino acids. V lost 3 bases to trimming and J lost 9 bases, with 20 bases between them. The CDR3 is CATSDQGGTSRVEQFF. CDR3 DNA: TGTGCCACCAGTGATCAAGGGGGTACGTCGCGCGTTGAGCAGTTCTTC.

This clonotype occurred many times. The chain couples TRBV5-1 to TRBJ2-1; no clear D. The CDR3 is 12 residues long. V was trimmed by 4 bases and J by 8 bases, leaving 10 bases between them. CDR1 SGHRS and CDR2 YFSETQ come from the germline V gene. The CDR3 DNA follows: TGCGCCAGCAGCCCCGGCTCCTATGAGCAGTTCTTC. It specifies CASSPGSYEQFF.

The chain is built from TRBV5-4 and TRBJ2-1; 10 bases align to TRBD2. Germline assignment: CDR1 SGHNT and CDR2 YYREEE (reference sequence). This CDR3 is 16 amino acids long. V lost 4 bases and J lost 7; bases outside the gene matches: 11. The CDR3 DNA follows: TGTGCCAGCAGCAGGGCGGAGCGGGGGGGTAGAAATGAGCAGTTCTTC. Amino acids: CASSRAERGGRNEQFF. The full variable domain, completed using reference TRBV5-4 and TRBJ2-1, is ETGVTQSPTHLIKTRGQQVTLRCSSQSGHNTVSWYQQALGQGPQFIFQYYREEENGRGNFPPRFSGLQFPNYSSELNVNALELDDSALYLCASSRAERGGRNEQFFGPGTRLTVL.

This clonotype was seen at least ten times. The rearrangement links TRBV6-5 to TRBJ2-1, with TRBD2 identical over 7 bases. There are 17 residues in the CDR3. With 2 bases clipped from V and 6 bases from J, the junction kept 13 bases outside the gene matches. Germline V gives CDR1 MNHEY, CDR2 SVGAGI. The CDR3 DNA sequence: TGTGCCAGCAGTTACATTCGTCGGGGGAGGGCGGGCAATGAGCAGTTCTTC. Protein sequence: CASSYIRRGRAGNEQFF.

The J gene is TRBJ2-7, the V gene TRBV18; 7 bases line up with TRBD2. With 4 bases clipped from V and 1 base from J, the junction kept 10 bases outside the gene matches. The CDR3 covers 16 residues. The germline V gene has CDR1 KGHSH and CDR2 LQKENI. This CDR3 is CASSLVSGVGSYEQYF. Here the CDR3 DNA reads TGTGCCAGCTCACTTGTGAGCGGGGTGGGATCCTACGAGCAGTACTTC.

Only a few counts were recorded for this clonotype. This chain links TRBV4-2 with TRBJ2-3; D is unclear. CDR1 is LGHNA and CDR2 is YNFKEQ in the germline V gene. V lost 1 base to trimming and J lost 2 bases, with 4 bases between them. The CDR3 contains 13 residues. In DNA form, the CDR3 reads TGTGCCAGCAGCCAAGCCCTCACAGATACGCAGTATTTT. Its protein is CASSQALTDTQYF.

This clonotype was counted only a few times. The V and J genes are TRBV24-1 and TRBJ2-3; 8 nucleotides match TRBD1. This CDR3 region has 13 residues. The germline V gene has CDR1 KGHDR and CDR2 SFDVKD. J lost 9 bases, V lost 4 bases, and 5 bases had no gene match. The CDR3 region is CATSDRQGPTQYF. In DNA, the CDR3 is TGTGCCACCAGTGACCGACAGGGGCCGACGCAGTATTTT.

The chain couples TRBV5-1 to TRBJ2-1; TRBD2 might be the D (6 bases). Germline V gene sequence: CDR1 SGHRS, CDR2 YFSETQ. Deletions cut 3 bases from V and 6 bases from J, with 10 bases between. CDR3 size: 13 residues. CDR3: CASSWVRGNEQFF. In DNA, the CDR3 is TGCGCCAGCAGCTGGGTGCGGGGCAATGAGCAGTTCTTC.